This T cell receptor beta chain was identified in a study of PD-1 blockade in mismatch repair-deficient tumors. Across the study: Enrolled about 2013-2016, patients had progressing, pretreated mismatch repair-deficient cancers of 12 to 13 types. General study findings and limits: Tumor-resident clones, often absent from pretreatment blood, expanded after pembrolizumab and then contracted.

All patients were mismatch repair deficient, assessed by either PCR or immunohistochemistry. Notes on this clone: Its antigen remains unknown.

TCRdb's copy holds only in-frame clones and misses some; the assay was immunoSEQ multiplex PCR. The sample has about 17,000 clones, approximately 84% seen once; the top ten hold 1.6%. This CDR3 spans 15 amino acids. The V end lost 1 base, the J end lost 1 base, and 10 bases lay between the germline ends. In germline, CDR1 is LNHDA, CDR2 SQIVND (reference sequence). This TCR derives from an adult with mismatch repair-deficient cancer. The material sequenced was PBMCs, taken less than 25 weeks after starting pembrolizumab. The gene calls are TRBV19 and TRBJ2-5, with D tentatively TRBD2 (5 bases). The CDR3 DNA reads as TGTGCCAGTAGTATAGTAGGCCTAGCCCAAGAGACCCAGTACTTC. It encodes CASSIVGLAQETQYF. Filled out from reference TRBV19 and TRBJ2-5, the complete variable domain reads DGGITQSPKYLFRKEGQNVTLSCEQNLNHDAMYWYRQDPGQGLRLIYYSQIVNDFQKGDIAEGYSVSREKKESFPLTVTSAQKNPTAFYLCASSIVGLAQETQYFGPGTRLLVL.